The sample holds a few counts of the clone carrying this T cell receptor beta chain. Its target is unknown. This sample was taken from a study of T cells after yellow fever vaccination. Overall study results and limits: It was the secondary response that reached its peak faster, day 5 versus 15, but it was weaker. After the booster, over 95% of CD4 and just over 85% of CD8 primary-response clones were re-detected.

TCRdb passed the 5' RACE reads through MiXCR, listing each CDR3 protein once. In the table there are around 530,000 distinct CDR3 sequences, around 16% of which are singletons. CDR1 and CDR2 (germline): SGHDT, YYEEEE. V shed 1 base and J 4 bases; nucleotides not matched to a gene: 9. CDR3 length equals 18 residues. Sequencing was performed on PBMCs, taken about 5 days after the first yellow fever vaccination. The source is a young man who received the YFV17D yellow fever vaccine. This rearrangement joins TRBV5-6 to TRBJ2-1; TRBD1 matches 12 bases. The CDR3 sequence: CASSLFPGTGGRYNEQFF. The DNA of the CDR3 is TGTGCCAGCAGCTTGTTCCCGGGGACAGGGGGCCGGTACAATGAGCAGTTCTTC.